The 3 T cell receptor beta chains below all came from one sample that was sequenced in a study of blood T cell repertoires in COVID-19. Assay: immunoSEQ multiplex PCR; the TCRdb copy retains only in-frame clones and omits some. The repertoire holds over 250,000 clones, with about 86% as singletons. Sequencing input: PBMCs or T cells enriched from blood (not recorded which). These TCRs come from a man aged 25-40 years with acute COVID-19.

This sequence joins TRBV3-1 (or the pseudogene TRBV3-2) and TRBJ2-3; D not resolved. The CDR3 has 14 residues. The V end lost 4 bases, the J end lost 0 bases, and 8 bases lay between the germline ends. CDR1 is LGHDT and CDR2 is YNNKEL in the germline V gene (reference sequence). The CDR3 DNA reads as TGTGCCAGCAGCCCTCCTTCTAGCACAGATACGCAGTATTTT. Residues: CASSPPSSTDTQYF.

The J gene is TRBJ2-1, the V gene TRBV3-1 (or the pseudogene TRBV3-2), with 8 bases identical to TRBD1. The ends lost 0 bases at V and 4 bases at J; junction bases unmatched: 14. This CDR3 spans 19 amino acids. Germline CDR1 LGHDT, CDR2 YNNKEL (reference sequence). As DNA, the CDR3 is TGTGCCAGCAGCCAAGATATCCTCGACGGGACAGGTTCTTACAATGAGCAGTTCTTC. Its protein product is CASSQDILDGTGSYNEQFF.

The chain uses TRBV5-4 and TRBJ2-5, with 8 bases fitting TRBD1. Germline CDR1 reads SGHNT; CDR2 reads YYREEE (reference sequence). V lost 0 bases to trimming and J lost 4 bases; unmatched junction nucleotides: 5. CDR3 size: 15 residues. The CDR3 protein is CASSLEGQGGETQYF. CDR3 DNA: TGTGCCAGCAGCTTGGAAGGACAGGGTGGAGAGACCCAGTACTTC. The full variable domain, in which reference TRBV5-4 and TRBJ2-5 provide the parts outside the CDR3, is ETGVTQSPTHLIKTRGQQVTLRCSSQSGHNTVSWYQQALGQGPQFIFQYYREEENGRGNFPPRFSGLQFPNYSSELNVNALELDDSALYLCASSLEGQGGETQYFGPGTRLLVL.